A selection of T cell receptor beta chains follows, all from one sample in a study of vaccination and CD4 T cells after COVID-19. Their antigens are not known. TCRdb re-called the PCR reads through MiXCR, storing one row per CDR3 protein. The sample yields roughly 20,000 distinct CDR3 sequences, about 59% seen once. Sequences were derived from CD4+ T cells from blood, cultured in vitro, sampled before SARS-CoV-2 vaccination. Receptors were obtained from a human donor who received a COVID-19 vaccine. The CDR3 runs from the conserved cysteine through the conserved F or W. D genes are given only for firm matches. The listing skips clone size in some rows; elsewhere it reads once, few, many or a size class.

len,v_gene,j_gene,abundance,d_gene,CDR3nt,CDR3aa
16,TRBV20-1,TRBJ1-1,once,-,TGCAGTGCTAGAGATTCAGGCTCTTGGGGTGACACTGAAGCTTTCTTT,CSARDSGSWGDTEAFF
14,TRBV12-3/TRBV12-4,TRBJ2-3,once,TRBD2,TGTGCCAGCAGTCTACTAGCGGGGGGGGATACGCAGTATTTT,CASSLLAGGDTQYF
15,TRBV19,TRBJ1-1,-,-,TGTGCCAGTAGTATAGAACCCAGGATGAACACTGAAGCTTTCTTT,CASSIEPRMNTEAFF
13,TRBV4-1,TRBJ1-5,-,TRBD1,TGCGCCAGCAGCCAAGATCTGGACAGGAATCAGCATTTT,CASSQDLDRNQHF
15,TRBV20-1,TRBJ1-1,few,TRBD1,TGCAGTGCTACAACCCGGGACAGGGGGCGGACTGAAGCTTTCTTT,CSATTRDRGRTEAFF
15,TRBV7-9,TRBJ2-2,-,-,TGTGCCAGCAGAACTACAGGGGGGGGCACCGGGGAGCTGTTTTTT,CASRTTGGGTGELFF
14,TRBV5-4,TRBJ2-7,-,-,TGTGCCAGCAGCTTGTCCGGGGAGAGCTATGAGCAGTACTTC,CASSLSGESYEQYF
13,TRBV7-7,TRBJ2-3,-,-,TGTGCCAGCAGTCCGATAGGCACAGATACGCAGTATTTT,CASSPIGTDTQYF
15,TRBV10-2,TRBJ2-2,-,TRBD1,TGCGCCAGCGGGAGGGGACAGGGAATCACCGGGGAGCTGTTTTTT,CASGRGQGITGELFF
14,TRBV6-5,TRBJ1-6,-,-,TGTGCCAGCAGTTATCAGGGGTCGGAATCACCCCTCCACTTT,CASSYQGSESPLHF
16,TRBV19,TRBJ1-5,-,-,TGTGCCAGTAGACCCAGACAGCCCTTCGGGAATCAGCCCCAGCATTTT,CASRPRQPFGNQPQHF
16,TRBV2,TRBJ2-2,-,-,TGTGCCAGCAGTGTAAAGGCAGGGGCTCGGACCGGGGAGCTGTTTTTT,CASSVKAGARTGELFF
16,TRBV20-1,TRBJ2-5,-,TRBD2,TGCAGTGCTAGAGATAAACTAGCGGGGGGGTTAGAGACCCAGTACTTC,CSARDKLAGGLETQYF
15,TRBV20-1,TRBJ2-1,-,-,TGCAGTGCTAGAGCGGGACGCAACTCCTACAATGAGCAGTTCTTC,CSARAGRNSYNEQFF
13,TRBV20-1,TRBJ1-1,few,-,TGCAGTGCTCCGGACAGTGTACACACTGAAGCTTTCTTT,CSAPDSVHTEAFF
14,TRBV7-9,TRBJ2-7,-,TRBD2,TGTGCCAGCAGCGGCCGGGGGGGGGCGCTCGAGCAGTACTTC,CASSGRGGALEQYF
16,TRBV15,TRBJ2-7,-,TRBD2,TGTGCCACCAGCAGATCCCGGAGCGGGGGCCCCTACGAGCAGTACTTC,CATSRSRSGGPYEQYF
17,TRBV6-5,TRBJ1-6,-,-,TGTGCCAGCAGTTACTCGCCCTCAGGGGTCGGTAATTCACCCCTCCACTTT,CASSYSPSGVGNSPLHF
15,TRBV5-1,TRBJ2-1,-,TRBD2,TGCGCCAGCAGCCCTGGACTAGCGGGGGGCAATGAGCAGTTCTTC,CASSPGLAGGNEQFF
14,TRBV30,TRBJ1-1,-,-,TGTGCCTGGAGTGATGGCAGACAACTAGAAGAAGCTTTCTTT,CAWSDGRQLEEAFF
13,TRBV5-4,TRBJ1-1,-,-,TGTGCCAGCAGCATTGGACGGAACACTGAAGCTTTCTTT,CASSIGRNTEAFF
13,TRBV6-1,TRBJ1-5,-,-,TGTGCCAGCAGCGGACAGCCCAATCAGCCCCAGCATTTT,CASSGQPNQPQHF
13,TRBV15,TRBJ2-5,large,-,TGTGCCACCAGCAAGCGGCTATCGGAGACCCAGTACTTC,CATSKRLSETQYF
14,TRBV20-1,TRBJ1-1,-,-,TGCAGTGCTACTCGTGGGGGGCCTTACGCTGAAGCTTTCTTT,CSATRGGPYAEAFF
14,TRBV5-1,TRBJ1-1,-,TRBD1,TGCGCCAGCAGCTTCGGACAGGGGGGACCTGAAGCTTTCTTT,CASSFGQGGPEAFF
15,TRBV15,TRBJ1-5,-,-,TGTGCCACCAGCAGAGAGAACAGGGTCAATCAGCCCCAGCATTTT,CATSRENRVNQPQHF
16,TRBV19,TRBJ1-5,-,TRBD1,TGTGCCAGTAGCAATACCCCGGGACAGTCCAATCAGCCCCAGCATTTT,CASSNTPGQSNQPQHF
12,TRBV29-1,TRBJ2-7,once,TRBD1,TGCAGCTCACGGACAGGGGGCGGGGAGCAGTACTTC,CSSRTGGGEQYF
13,TRBV6-1,TRBJ1-1,few,-,TGTGCCAGCAGTGAACACGAAAGGACTGAAGCTTTCTTT,CASSEHERTEAFF
15,TRBV19,TRBJ1-3,-,-,TGTGCCAGTAGTTACAGCCGATCCCCTGGAAACACCATATATTTT,CASSYSRSPGNTIYF
15,TRBV20-1,TRBJ2-7,-,-,TGCAGTGCTAGAGTCCGGGAAGGATTGACCTACGAGCAGTACTTC,CSARVREGLTYEQYF
20,TRBV25-1,TRBJ1-2,-,-,TGTGCCAGCAGTAACTTTGAGTTGACAGGATCTCTATACCGTAACTATGGCTACACCTTC,CASSNFELTGSLYRNYGYTF
11,TRBV23-1,TRBJ1-2,-,TRBD1,TGCGCCAGCGGGTGGACAGGGCCCTACACCTTC,CASGWTGPYTF
19,TRBV27,TRBJ2-1,-,TRBD2,TGTGCCAGCAGTTTATCATCCCTAGCGGGGGCCTCCGGCTACAATGAGCAGTTCTTC,CASSLSSLAGASGYNEQFF
15,TRBV6-1,TRBJ1-2,few,TRBD1,TGTGCCAGCAGCTCCGGGACAGGGGGCCGACGAGGCTACACCTTC,CASSSGTGGRRGYTF
13,TRBV20-1,TRBJ1-1,-,TRBD1,TGCAGTGCTAGGCGACAGGGGAGAACTGAAGCTTTCTTT,CSARRQGRTEAFF
16,TRBV4-2,TRBJ2-5,-,TRBD2,TGTGCCAGCAGCCAGGGGACTAGCGGGGCCCAAGAGACCCAGTACTTC,CASSQGTSGAQETQYF
16,TRBV7-6,TRBJ2-5,-,TRBD1,TGTGCCAGCAGCTACCTCGGGACAGGGCACCAAGAGACCCAGTACTTC,CASSYLGTGHQETQYF
15,TRBV12-3/TRBV12-4,TRBJ1-5,-,-,TGTGCCAGCAGCCGGGCCCGACTGTGGTCTCAGCCCCAGCATTTT,CASSRARLWSQPQHF
15,TRBV20-1,TRBJ2-5,few,-,TGCAGTGCTAGAGATCCAGGGCCTGAGCAAGAGACCCAGTACTTC,CSARDPGPEQETQYF
13,TRBV27,TRBJ1-2,-,TRBD1,TGTGCCAGCAGTTACCGACAGGGGGGAGGCTACACCTTC,CASSYRQGGGYTF
14,TRBV7-9,TRBJ1-6,-,TRBD1,TGTGCCAGCAACAGGGGAGGGGGGGTTTCACCCCTCCACTTT,CASNRGGGVSPLHF